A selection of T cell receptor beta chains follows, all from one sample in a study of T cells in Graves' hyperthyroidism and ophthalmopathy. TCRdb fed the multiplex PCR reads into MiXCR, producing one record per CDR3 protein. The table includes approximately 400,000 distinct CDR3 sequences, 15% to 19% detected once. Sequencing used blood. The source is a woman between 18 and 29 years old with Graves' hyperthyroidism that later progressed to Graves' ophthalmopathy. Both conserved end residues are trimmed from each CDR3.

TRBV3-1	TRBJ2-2	ASSQEFGSGIYGELF
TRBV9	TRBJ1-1	ASSGDSNTEAS
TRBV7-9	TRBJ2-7	ASSLRGEGEQY
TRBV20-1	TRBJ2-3	SARDGQGSTDTQY
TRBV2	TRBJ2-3	ASSEAAGWVGDTQY
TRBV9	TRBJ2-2	ASSVGQGRPVITGELF
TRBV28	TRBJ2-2	ASSWQQGADTGELF
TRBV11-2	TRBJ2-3	ASSFEWGTDTQY
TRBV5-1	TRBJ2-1	ASSLEVLDPTREQF
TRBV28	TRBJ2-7	ASSLFDSNYEQY
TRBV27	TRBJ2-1	ASSPWGEPYNEQF
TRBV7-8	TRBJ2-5	ASSRKETQY
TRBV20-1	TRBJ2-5	SVQQGAFGETQY
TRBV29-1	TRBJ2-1	SVDPSSVGFEQF
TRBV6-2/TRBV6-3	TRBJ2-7	ASSTRVLYEQY
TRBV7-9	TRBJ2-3	ASSLEAGTLTADTQY
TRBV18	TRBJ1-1	ASSPPSFMNTEAF
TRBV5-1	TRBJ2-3	ASSRLAGVPSPQDTQY